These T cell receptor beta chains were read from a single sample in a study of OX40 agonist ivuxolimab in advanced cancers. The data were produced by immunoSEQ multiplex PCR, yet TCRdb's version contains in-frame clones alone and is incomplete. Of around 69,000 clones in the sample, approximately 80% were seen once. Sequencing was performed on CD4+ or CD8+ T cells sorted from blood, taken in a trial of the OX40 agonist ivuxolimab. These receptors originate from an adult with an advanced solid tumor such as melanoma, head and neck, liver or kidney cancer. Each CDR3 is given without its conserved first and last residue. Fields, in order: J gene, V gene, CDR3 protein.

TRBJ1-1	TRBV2	ASSRGTVNTEAF
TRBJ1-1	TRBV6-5	ASRTRGGKTEAF
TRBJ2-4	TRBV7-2	ASSYGPQDIQY
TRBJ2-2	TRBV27	ASSPLSDWAGELF
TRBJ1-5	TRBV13	ASSSSPDQPQH
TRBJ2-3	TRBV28	ASRSAGARGEVQY
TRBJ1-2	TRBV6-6	ASRTTGIGHYGYT
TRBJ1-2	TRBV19	ASSPQGIYGYT
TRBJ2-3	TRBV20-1	SAGRTDTQY
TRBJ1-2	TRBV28	ASRRPGLRSSGYT
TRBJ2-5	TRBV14	ASSRLLGQQTQY
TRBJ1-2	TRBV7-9	ASSLAPVYT
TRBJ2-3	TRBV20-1	SARVGDTQY
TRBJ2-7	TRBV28	ASSSGQGSYSEQY
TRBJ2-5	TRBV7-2	ASSSHLTREETQY
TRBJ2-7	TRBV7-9	ASSLPRGRFF
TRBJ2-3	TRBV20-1	SARDTQY
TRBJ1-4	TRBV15	ATSRDPGGDGEKLF
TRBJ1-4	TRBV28	ASSKTGASPEKLF
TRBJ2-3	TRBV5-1	ASSLSGRSDTQY
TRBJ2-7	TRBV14	ASSQGLGDEQY
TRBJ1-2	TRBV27	ASRTSSGGFGYT
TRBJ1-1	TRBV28	ASSLASNRMNTEAF
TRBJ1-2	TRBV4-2	ASSQDFGQGRYGYT
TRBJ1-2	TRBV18	ASSDEGNYGYT
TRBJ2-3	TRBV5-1	ASSGGGAGTDTQY
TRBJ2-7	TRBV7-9	ASSLEGGAAEQY
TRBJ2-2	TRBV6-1	ASGRLAGYTGELF
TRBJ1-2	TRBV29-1	SGYRVKDGYT
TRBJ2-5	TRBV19	ASGGLAGETQY
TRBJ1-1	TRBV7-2	ASSIYRADTEAF
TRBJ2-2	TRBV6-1	ASRTGEDTGELF
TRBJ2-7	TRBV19	ASSRSSGSLGDEQY
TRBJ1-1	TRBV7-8	ASSLQDTNTEAF
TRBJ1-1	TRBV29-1	SVEGRVEAF
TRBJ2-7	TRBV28	ASKRTGGAYEQY
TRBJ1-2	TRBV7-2	ASSLAVGYT
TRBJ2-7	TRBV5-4	ASSLGLGLAGREQY
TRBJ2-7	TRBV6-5	ASNRDSLSEQY
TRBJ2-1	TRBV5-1	ASSFGQGMVANEQF
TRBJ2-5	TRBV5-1	ASSLVQKETQY
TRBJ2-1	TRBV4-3	ASSPSRGGRSYNEQF
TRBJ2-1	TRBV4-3	ASSQDQSGDNEQF
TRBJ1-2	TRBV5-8	ASSLYSDRADYGYT
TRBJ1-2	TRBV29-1	SVTQDRGYGYT
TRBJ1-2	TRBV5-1	ASSLSYPPGQNIYGYT
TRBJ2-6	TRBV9	ASSVDRFSGANVLT
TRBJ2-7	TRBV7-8	ASSSYRDASSYEQY
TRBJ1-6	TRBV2	ASSVITPLH